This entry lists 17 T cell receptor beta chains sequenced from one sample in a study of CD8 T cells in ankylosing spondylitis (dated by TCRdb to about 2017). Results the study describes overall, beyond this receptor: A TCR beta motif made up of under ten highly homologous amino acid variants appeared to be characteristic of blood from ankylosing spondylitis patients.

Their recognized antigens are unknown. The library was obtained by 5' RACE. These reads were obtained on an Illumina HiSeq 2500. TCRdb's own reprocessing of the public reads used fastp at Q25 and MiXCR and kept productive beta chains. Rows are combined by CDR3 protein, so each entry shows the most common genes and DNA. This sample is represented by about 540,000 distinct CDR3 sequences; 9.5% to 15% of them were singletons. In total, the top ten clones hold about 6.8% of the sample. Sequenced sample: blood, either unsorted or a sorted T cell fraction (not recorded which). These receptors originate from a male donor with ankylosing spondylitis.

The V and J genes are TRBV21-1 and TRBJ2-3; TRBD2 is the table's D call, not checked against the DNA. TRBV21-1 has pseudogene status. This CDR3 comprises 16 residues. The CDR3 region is CASSKPTSGSTDTQYF. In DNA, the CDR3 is TGTGCCAGCAGCAAACCGACTAGCGGGAGTACAGATACGCAGTATTTT.

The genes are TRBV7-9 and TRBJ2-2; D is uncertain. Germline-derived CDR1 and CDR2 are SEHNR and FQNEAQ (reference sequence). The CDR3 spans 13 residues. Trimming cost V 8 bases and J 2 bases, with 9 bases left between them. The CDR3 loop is CASAAVNTGELFF. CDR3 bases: TGTGCCAGCGCCGCAGTAAACACCGGGGAGCTGTTTTTT.

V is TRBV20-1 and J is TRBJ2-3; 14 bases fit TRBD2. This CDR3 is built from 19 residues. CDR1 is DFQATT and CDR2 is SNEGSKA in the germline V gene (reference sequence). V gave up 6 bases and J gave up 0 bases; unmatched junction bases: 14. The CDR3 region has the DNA TGCAGTGCGGTTCCGGGACTAGCGGGAGTCGGATCGAGCACAGATACGCAGTATTTT. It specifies CSAVPGLAGVGSSTDTQYF.

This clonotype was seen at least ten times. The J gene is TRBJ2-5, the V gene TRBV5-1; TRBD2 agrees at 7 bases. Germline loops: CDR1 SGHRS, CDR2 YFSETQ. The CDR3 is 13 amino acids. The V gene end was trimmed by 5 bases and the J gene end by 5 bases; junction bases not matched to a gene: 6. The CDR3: CASRTRLAETQYF. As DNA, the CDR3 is TGCGCCAGCAGGACTAGACTAGCCGAGACCCAGTACTTC.

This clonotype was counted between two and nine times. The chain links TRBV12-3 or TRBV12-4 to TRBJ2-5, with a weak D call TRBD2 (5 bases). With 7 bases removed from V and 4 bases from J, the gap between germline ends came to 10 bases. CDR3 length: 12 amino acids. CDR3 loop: CASTSRGETQYF. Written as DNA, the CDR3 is TGTGCCAGCACCTCCCGGGGAGAGACCCAGTACTTC.

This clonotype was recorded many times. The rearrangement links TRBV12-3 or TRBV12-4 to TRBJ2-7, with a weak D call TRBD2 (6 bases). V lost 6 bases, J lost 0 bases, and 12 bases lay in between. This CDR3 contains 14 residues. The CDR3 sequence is CASSSGWSSYEQYF. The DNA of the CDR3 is TGTGCCAGCAGCAGCGGGTGGAGCTCCTACGAGCAGTACTTC.

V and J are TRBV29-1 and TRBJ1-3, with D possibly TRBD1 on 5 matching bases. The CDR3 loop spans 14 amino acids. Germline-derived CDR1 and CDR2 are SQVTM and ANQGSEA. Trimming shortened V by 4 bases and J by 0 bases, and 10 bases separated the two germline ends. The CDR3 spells CSVVGGSSGNTIYF. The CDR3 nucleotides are TGCAGCGTTGTTGGGGGGTCCTCTGGAAACACCATATATTTT. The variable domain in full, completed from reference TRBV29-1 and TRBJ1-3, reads SAVISQKPSRDICQRGTSLTIQCQVDSQVTMMFWYRQQPGQSLTLIATANQGSEATYESGFVIDKFPISRPNLTFSTLTVSNMSPEDSSIYLCSVVGGSSGNTIYFGEGSWLTVV.

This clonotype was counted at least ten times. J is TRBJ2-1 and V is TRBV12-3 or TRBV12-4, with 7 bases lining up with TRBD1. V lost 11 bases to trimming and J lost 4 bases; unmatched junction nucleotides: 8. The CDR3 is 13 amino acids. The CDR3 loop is CAGRGTEYNEQFF. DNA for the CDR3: TGTGCCGGAAGGGGGACAGAGTACAATGAGCAGTTCTTC.

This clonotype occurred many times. The CDR3 DNA follows: TGTGCCAGCAGTTTATGGCAAAAAAACCAGGACACTGAAGCTTTCTTT. This gives the protein CASSLWQKNQDTEAFF. V usage is TRBV28 and J usage is TRBJ1-1; D is uncertain. V lost 0 bases and J lost 3, with 14 bases in between. The CDR3 loop spans 16 amino acids. Looked up from germline, CDR1 is MDHEN and CDR2 is SYDVKM. Looking up the rest from reference TRBV28 and TRBJ1-1 gives the full variable domain: DVKVTQSSRYLVKRTGEKVFLECVQDMDHENMFWYRQDPGLGLRLIYFSYDVKMKEKGDIPEGYSVSREKKERFSLILESASTNQTSMYLCASSLWQKNQDTEAFFGQGTRLTVV.

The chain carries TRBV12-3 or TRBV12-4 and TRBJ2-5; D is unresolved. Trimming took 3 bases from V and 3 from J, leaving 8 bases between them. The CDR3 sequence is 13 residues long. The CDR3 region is CASSFWRKETQYF. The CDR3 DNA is TGTGCCAGCAGTTTTTGGAGAAAAGAGACCCAGTACTTC.

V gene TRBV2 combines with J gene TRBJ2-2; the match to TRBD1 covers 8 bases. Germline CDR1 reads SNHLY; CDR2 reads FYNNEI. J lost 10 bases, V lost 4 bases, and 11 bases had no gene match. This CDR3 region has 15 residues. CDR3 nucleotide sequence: TGTGCCAGCAGTGGGGACAGGACCTTAAGGGCGGAGCTGTTTTTT. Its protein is CASSGDRTLRAELFF.

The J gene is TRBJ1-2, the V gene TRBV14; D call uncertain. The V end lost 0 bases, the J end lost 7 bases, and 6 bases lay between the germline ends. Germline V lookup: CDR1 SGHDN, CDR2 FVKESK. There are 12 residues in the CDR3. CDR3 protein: CASSQDYSGYTF. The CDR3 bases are TGTGCCAGCAGCCAAGATTATTCTGGCTACACCTTC.

The chain's CDR3 is CASSSARETQYF. CDR3 bases: TGTGCCAGCAGTTCGGCAAGGGAGACCCAGTACTTC. J is TRBJ2-5 and V is TRBV12-3 or TRBV12-4, with D unresolved. The V end lost 4 bases, the J end lost 5 bases, and 8 bases lay between the germline ends. The CDR3 spans 12 residues.

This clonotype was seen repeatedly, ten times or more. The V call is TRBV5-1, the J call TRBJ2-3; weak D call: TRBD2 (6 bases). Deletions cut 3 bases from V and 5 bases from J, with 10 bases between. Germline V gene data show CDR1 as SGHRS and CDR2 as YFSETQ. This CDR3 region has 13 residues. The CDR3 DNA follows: TGCGCCAGCAGCTGGGGGACTCAAGATACGCAGTATTTT. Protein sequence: CASSWGTQDTQYF.

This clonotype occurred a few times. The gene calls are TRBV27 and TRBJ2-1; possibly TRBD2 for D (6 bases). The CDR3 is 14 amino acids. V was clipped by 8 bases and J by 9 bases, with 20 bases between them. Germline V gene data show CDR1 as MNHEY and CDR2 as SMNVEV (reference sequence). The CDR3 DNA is TGTGCCAGCGGCCCCCCGGGACTCCCCTCTGAGCAGTTCTTC. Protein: CASGPPGLPSEQFF.

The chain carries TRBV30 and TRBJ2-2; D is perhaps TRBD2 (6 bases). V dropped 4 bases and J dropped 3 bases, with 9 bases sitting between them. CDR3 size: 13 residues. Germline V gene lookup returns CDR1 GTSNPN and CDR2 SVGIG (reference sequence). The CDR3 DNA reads TGTGCCTGGAAAGCGGGCTACACCGGGGAGCTGTTTTTT. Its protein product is CAWKAGYTGELFF.

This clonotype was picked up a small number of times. The CDR3 spells CASSLSGTGYETQYF. As DNA, the CDR3 is TGTGCCAGCAGCTTGTCCGGGACAGGGTACGAGACCCAGTACTTC. This chain connects TRBV7-2 to TRBJ2-5; 9 positions agree with TRBD1. J was trimmed by 5 bases and V by 3 bases; bases with no gene match: 7. The CDR3 is 15 residues long. Looked up from germline, CDR1 is SGHTA and CDR2 is FQGNSA. The entire variable domain, with the rest obtained from reference TRBV7-2 and TRBJ2-5, is as follows: GAGVSQSPSNKVTEKGKDVELRCDPISGHTALYWYRQSLGQGLEFLIYFQGNSAPDKSGLPSDRFSAERTGGSVSTLTIQRTQQEDSAVYLCASSLSGTGYETQYFGPGTRLLVL.